One sample yielded the 14 T cell receptor beta chains listed below, sequenced in a study of cytomegalovirus exposure and HLA in healthy donors. The PCR contained 60 Vbeta and 13 Jbeta primers. Profiled with immunoSEQ multiplex PCR; TCRdb holds only in-frame clones, not every one. This table holds approximately 160,000 clones, under 80% found once. The sample comprised PBMCs. The receptor source for this set is a woman aged 45-60 years in good health and CMV-seropositive.

This clone was seen a few times. The rearrangement links TRBV9 to TRBJ1-6, with D tentatively TRBD1 (5 bases). Looked up from germline, CDR1 is SGDLS and CDR2 is YYNGEE. The CDR3 runs to 15 residues. Trimming removed 0 bases from V and 7 bases from J, with 11 bases in between. CDR3 sequence reads: CASSVGWEGNSPLHF. In DNA, the CDR3 is TGTGCCAGCAGCGTAGGATGGGAGGGGAATTCACCCCTCCACTTT.

The genes are TRBV6-1 and TRBJ2-1, with 7 bases that match TRBD2. CDR1 MNHNS and CDR2 SASEGT come from the germline V gene. The V gene end was trimmed by 3 bases and the J gene end by 4 bases; junction bases not matched to a gene: 6. There are 15 residues in the CDR3. As DNA, the CDR3 is TGTGCCAGCAGTGACCGGGACTACACTTACAATGAGCAGTTCTTC. Residues: CASSDRDYTYNEQFF.

The chain combines TRBV27 with TRBJ2-1; D uncertain. This CDR3 has 12 amino acids. Germline lookup yields CDR1 MNHEY and CDR2 SMNVEV (reference sequence). V was shortened by 3 bases and J by 4 bases, with 4 bases between the two germline ends. CDR3: CASSFRYNEQFF. The CDR3, as DNA: TGTGCCAGCAGTTTCAGGTACAATGAGCAGTTCTTC.

The rearrangement uses TRBV30 and TRBJ1-2; TRBD1 matches 9 bases. Unmatched junction bases numbered 4, after V lost 0 bases and J lost 8 bases. This CDR3 region has 13 residues. The V gene's germline CDR1 is GTSNPN and CDR2 SVGIG (reference sequence). This chain's CDR3 is CAWSVGTGNGYTF. CDR3 bases: TGTGCCTGGAGTGTGGGGACAGGGAACGGCTACACCTTC.

The chain combines TRBV5-1 with TRBJ1-4; D perhaps matches TRBD1 (6 bases). Trimming took 2 bases from V and 11 from J, leaving 16 bases between them. From germline, CDR1 is SGHRS and CDR2 YFSETQ. The CDR3 has 14 residues. The DNA for the CDR3 is TGCGCCAGCAGCTTTACACCCGATAGGGGGAAACTGTTTTTT. The encoded protein is CASSFTPDRGKLFF. Based on the CDR3 plus reference TRBV5-1 and TRBJ1-4, the full variable domain is KAGVTQTPRYLIKTRGQQVTLSCSPISGHRSVSWYQQTPGQGLQFLFEYFSETQRNKGNFPGRFSGRQFSNSRSEMNVSTLELGDSALYLCASSFTPDRGKLFFGSGTQLSVL.

The chain's CDR3 is CASRGGSGGRTNTEAFF. CDR3 nucleotides: TGTGCCAGCAGAGGAGGTTCAGGCGGCCGCACGAACACTGAAGCTTTCTTT. V and J are TRBV9 and TRBJ1-1, with no clear D. The CDR3 is 17 residues long. CDR1 and CDR2 from the germline V gene are SGDLS and YYNGEE. V shed 5 bases and J shed 1 base, with 21 bases lying between them.

The CDR3 protein is CASAADKLYNSPLHF. CDR3 nucleotides: TGTGCCAGCGCGGCGGATAAGTTATATAATTCACCCCTCCACTTT. This rearrangement joins TRBV2 to TRBJ1-6, with D uncertain. V was clipped by 8 bases and J by 4 bases, with 15 bases between them. The CDR3 totals 15 residues. Looked up from germline, CDR1 is SNHLY and CDR2 is FYNNEI.

Only one count was recorded for this clone. The chain couples TRBV7-8 to TRBJ1-4; D gene ambiguous. Germline loops: CDR1 SGHVS, CDR2 FQNEAQ. This CDR3 contains 14 residues. V lost 3 bases to trimming and J lost 8 bases, with 13 bases between them. The CDR3 loop is CASSFELGPEKLFF. For the CDR3, the DNA is TGTGCCAGCAGCTTTGAGCTTGGTCCCGAAAAACTGTTTTTT.

The genes are TRBV10-2 and TRBJ1-6, with 7 bases identical to TRBD1. The CDR3 consists of 14 residues. CDR1 WSHSY and CDR2 SAAADI come from the germline V gene. With V trimmed by 8 bases and J by 6 bases, 7 bases remained unmatched. The CDR3 nucleotides are TGCGCCAGCGGTACAGGGGAAATTAATTCACCCCTCCACTTT. It translates to CASGTGEINSPLHF.

There are a few counts of this clone. The J gene is TRBJ2-3, the V gene TRBV25-1; D perhaps matches TRBD2 (5 bases). Germline V gene sequence: CDR1 MGHDK, CDR2 SYGVNS. This CDR3 spans 15 amino acids. The ends were cut back, 4 bases at V and 2 bases at J, with 13 bases in the middle. The DNA for the CDR3 is TGTGCCAGCAGTGCCGGGGTGAGGCACACAGATACGCAGTATTTT. This translates into CASSAGVRHTDTQYF.

V is TRBV29-1 and J is TRBJ1-1; 8 bases are shared with TRBD1. The CDR3 runs to 15 residues. The V gene end was trimmed by 3 bases and the J gene end by 11 bases; junction bases not matched to a gene: 17. The germline gives CDR1 SQVTM, CDR2 ANQGSEA. The CDR3 region has the DNA TGCAGCGTTGAGGGGCAGGGGGCGTCCCGGGGTCTCGCTTTCTTT. Translating gives CSVEGQGASRGLAFF.

This chain joins TRBV7-9 and TRBJ1-1, with 8 bases fitting TRBD1. The CDR3 spans 16 residues. Trimming cost V 3 bases and J 0 bases; bases outside gene matches: 6. The germline V gene encodes CDR1 SEHNR and CDR2 FQNEAQ (reference sequence). CDR3 in amino acids: CASSFRRQGMNTEAFF. As DNA, the CDR3 is TGTGCCAGCAGCTTTCGCAGACAGGGGATGAACACTGAAGCTTTCTTT. The full variable domain, completed using reference TRBV7-9 and TRBJ1-1, is DTGVSQNPRHKITKRGQNVTFRCDPISEHNRLYWYRQTLGQGPEFLTYFQNEAQLEKSRLLSDRFSAERPKGSFSTLEIQRTEQGDSAMYLCASSFRRQGMNTEAFFGQGTRLTVV.

The gene calls are TRBV27 and TRBJ1-4; D is undetermined. The CDR3 runs to 13 residues. Trimming took off 3 bases at V and 7 bases at J, with 9 bases between the two ends. Germline values: CDR1 MNHEY, CDR2 SMNVEV (reference sequence). The CDR3 here is CASSFQRSEKLFF. The CDR3 DNA is TGTGCCAGCAGTTTTCAGAGGAGTGAAAAACTGTTTTTT.

The chain recombines TRBV7-6 with TRBJ2-7; the match to TRBD1 covers 9 bases. Germline lookup yields CDR1 SGHVS and CDR2 FNYEAQ. V lost 4 bases, J lost 2 bases, and 3 bases stayed unmatched. The CDR3 is 14 amino acids. CDR3 region: CASSWGQGPYEQYF. Written as DNA, the CDR3 is TGTGCCAGCAGCTGGGGACAGGGTCCCTACGAGCAGTACTTC.